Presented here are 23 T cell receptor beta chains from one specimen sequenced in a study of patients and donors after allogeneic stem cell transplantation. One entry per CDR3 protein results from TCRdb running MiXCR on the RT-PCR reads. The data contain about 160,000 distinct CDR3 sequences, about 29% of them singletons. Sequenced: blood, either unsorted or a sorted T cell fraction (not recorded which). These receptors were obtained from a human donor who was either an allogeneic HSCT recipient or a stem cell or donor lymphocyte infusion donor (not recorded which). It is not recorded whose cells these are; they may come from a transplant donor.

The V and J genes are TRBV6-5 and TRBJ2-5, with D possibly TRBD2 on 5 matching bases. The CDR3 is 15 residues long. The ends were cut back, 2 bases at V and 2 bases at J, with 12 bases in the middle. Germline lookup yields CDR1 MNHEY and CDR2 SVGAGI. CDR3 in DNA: TGTGCCAGCAGTTACGGAGGTTTCGCTCAAGAGACCCAGTACTTC. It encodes CASSYGGFAQETQYF.

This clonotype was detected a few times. CDR3 DNA: TGCGCCAGCAGCCAAACCCGGGACATAATTTCGGATAGCTCCTACGAGCAGTACTTC. Translating it yields CASSQTRDIISDSSYEQYF. The V and J genes are TRBV4-1 and TRBJ2-7, with a possible D match to TRBD1 (6 bases). The CDR3 extends over 19 amino acids. The V end lost 2 bases, the J end lost 0 bases, and 23 bases lay between the germline ends. CDR1 is MGHRA and CDR2 is YSYEKL in the germline V gene.

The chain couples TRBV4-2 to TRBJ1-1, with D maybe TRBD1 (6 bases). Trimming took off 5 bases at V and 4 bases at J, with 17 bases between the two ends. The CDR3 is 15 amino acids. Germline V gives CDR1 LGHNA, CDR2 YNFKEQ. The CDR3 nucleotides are TGTGCCAGCAGCAAACGCGGGGGCGGGAGCACTGAAGCTTTCTTT. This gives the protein CASSKRGGGSTEAFF.

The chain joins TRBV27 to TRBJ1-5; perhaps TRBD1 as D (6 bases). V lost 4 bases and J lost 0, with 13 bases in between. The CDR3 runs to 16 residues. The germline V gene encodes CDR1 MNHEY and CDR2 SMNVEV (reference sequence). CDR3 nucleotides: TGTGCCAGCAGTTCTAACAGGGATTATAGCAATCAGCCCCAGCATTTT. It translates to CASSSNRDYSNQPQHF.

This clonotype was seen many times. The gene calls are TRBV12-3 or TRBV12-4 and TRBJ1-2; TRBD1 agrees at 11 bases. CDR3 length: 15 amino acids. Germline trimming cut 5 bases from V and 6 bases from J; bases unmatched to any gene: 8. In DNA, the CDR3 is TGTGCCAGCAGTGGACCGGGACAGGGGGTCAATGGCTACACCTTC. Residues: CASSGPGQGVNGYTF.

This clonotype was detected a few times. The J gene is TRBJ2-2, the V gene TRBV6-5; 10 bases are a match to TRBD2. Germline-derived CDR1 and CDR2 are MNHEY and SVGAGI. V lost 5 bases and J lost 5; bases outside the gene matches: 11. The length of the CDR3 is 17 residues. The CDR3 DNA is TGTGCCAGCAGTCGTCGAGCGGGAGGGCCTAATACCGGGGAGCTGTTTTTT. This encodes CASSRRAGGPNTGELFF.

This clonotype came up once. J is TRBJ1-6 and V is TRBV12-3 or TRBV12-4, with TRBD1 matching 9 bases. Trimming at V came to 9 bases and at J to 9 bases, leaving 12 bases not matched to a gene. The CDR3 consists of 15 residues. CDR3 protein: CASNKGQGLGSPLHF. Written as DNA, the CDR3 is TGTGCCAGTAACAAGGGACAGGGCCTAGGTTCACCCCTCCACTTT.

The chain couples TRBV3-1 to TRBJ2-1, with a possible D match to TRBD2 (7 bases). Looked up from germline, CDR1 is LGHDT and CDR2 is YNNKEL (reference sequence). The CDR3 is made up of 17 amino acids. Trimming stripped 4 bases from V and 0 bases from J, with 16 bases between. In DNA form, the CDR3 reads TGTGCCAGCAGCCGCGATCCGGGGGGCGGCTCCTACAATGAGCAGTTCTTC. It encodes CASSRDPGGGSYNEQFF.

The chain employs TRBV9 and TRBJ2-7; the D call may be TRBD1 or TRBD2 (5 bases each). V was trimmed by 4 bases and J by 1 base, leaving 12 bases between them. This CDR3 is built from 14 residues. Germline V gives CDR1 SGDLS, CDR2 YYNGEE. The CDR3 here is CASSSRDGSYEQYF. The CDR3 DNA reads TGTGCCAGCAGCTCCCGGGACGGATCCTACGAGCAGTACTTC.

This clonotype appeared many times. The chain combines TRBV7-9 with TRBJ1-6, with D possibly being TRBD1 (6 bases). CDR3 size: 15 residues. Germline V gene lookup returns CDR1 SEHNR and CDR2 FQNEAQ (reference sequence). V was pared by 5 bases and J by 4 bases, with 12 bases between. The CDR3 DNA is TGTGCCAGCAGCCTACGACAGGAGTATAATTCACCCCTCCACTTT. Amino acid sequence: CASSLRQEYNSPLHF.

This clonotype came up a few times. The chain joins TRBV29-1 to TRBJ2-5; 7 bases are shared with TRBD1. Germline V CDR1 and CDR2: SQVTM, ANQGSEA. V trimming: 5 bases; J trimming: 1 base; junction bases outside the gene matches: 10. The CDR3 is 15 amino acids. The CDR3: CSVLGTEGFQETQYF. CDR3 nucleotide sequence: TGCAGCGTTCTCGGGACAGAGGGATTCCAAGAGACCCAGTACTTC.

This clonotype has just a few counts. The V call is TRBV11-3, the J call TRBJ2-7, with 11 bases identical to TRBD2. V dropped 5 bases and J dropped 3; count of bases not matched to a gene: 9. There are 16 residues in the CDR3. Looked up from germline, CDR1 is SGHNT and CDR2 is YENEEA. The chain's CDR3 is CASSHSSGTSGYEQYF. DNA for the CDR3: TGTGCCAGCAGCCATTCCTCCGGGACTAGCGGCTACGAGCAGTACTTC.

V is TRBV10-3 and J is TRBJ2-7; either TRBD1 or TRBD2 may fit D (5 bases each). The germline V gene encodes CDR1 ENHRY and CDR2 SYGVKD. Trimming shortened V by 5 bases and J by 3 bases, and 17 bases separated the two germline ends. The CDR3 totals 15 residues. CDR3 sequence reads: CAISSSPGRNYEQYF. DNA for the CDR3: TGTGCCATCAGTTCAAGTCCGGGACGGAACTACGAGCAGTACTTC.

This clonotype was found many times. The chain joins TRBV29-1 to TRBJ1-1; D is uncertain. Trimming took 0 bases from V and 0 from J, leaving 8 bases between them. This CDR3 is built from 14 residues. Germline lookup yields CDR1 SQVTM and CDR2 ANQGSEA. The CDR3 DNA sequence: TGCAGCGTTGAAGATCTTAGGGTGAACACTGAAGCTTTCTTT. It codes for CSVEDLRVNTEAFF.

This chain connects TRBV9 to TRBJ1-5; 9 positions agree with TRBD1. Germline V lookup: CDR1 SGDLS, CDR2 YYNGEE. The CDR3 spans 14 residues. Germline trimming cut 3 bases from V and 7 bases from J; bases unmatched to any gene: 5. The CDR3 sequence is CASSAGTGYQPQHF. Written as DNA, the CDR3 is TGTGCCAGCAGCGCCGGGACAGGGTACCAGCCCCAGCATTTT.

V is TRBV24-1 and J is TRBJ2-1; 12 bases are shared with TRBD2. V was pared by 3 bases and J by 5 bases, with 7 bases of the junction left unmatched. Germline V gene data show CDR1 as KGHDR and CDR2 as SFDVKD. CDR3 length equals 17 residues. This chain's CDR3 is CATSDPTSGSRDNEQFF. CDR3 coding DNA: TGTGCCACCAGTGATCCGACTAGCGGGAGTCGGGACAATGAGCAGTTCTTC.

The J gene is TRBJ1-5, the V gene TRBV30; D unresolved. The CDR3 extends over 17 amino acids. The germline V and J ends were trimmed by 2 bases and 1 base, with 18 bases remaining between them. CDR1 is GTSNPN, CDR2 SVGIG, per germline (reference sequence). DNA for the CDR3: TGTGCCTGGAGTATAGGTCCCAGAGGTTACAGCAATCAGCCCCAGCATTTT. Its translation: CAWSIGPRGYSNQPQHF.

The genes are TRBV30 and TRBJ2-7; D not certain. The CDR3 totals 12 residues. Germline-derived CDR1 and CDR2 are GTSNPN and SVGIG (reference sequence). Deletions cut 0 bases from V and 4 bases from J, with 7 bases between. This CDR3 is CAWSVGLYEQYF. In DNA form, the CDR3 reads TGTGCCTGGAGTGTGGGCCTTTACGAGCAGTACTTC.

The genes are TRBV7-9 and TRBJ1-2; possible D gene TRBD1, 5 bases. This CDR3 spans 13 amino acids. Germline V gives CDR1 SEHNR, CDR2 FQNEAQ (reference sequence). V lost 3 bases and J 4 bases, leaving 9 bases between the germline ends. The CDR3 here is CASSFPGTYGYTF. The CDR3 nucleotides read TGTGCCAGCAGCTTCCCCGGGACCTATGGCTACACCTTC.

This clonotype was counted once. The CDR3: CASRGQAGVINEQFF. The CDR3 nucleotides read TGTGCCAGCAGGGGACAGGCGGGAGTGATCAATGAGCAGTTCTTC. V and J are TRBV7-2 and TRBJ2-1; D perhaps matches TRBD1 (8 bases). V lost 6 bases to trimming and J lost 6 bases, with 18 bases between them. This CDR3 comprises 15 residues. Germline V lookup: CDR1 SGHTA, CDR2 FQGNSA.

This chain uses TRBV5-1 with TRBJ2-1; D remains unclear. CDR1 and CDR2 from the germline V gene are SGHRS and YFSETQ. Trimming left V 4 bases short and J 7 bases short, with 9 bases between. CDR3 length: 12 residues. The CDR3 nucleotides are TGCGCCAGCAGCGCTACTCCAAATGAGCAGTTCTTC. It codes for CASSATPNEQFF.

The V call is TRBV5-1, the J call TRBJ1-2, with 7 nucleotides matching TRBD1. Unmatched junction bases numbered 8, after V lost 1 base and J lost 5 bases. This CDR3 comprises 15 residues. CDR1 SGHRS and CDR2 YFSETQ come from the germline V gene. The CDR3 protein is CASSLLTGAGYGYTF. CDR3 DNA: TGCGCCAGCAGCTTGTTAACAGGGGCAGGTTATGGCTACACCTTC.

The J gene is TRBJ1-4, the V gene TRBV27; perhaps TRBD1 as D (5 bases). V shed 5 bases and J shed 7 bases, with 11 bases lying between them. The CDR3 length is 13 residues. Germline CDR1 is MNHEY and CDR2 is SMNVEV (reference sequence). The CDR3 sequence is CASSPAGREKLFF. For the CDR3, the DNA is TGTGCCAGCAGTCCCGCGGGGCGTGAAAAACTGTTTTTT. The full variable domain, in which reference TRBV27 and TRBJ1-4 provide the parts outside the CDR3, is EAQVTQNPRYLITVTGKKLTVTCSQNMNHEYMSWYRQDPGLGLRQIYYSMNVEVTDKGDVPEGYKVSRKEKRNFPLILESPSPNQTSLYFCASSPAGREKLFFGSGTQLSVL.